This paragraph reports one T cell receptor beta chain. The antigen remains undetermined. The sample originates from a study of T cells in Graves' hyperthyroidism and ophthalmopathy. Findings of the study overall: Onset of ophthalmopathy came a median approximately 6.5 months after the model predicted it.

PBMCs stemmed from 10 ml fresh peripheral blood. The ends were cut back, 3 bases at V and 2 bases at J, with 10 bases in the middle. The CDR3 consists of 14 residues. From germline, CDR1 is KGHSH and CDR2 LQKENI. Amplified TCR beta CDR3 regions came from RNA transcripts. The TCR CDR3 was amplified in a first-round RT-PCR using the HTBI primer set. TCRdb itself ran the multiplex PCR reads through MiXCR, one entry per CDR3 protein. The sample comprises hundreds of thousands of distinct CDR3 sequences, approximately 15% of which are singletons, and roughly 3.4% rests with the top ten. This chain connects TRBV18 to TRBJ2-5, with D unclear. The receptor comes from a woman between 40 and 55 years old with Graves' ophthalmopathy. The sequencing sample was made of blood. Here the CDR3 DNA reads TGTGCCAGCTCACCGTTGCAGGAACAAGAGACCCAGTACTTC. This codes for CASSPLQEQETQYF. Using reference TRBV18 and TRBJ2-5 for the parts outside the CDR3, the full variable domain is NAGVMQNPRHLVRRRGQEARLRCSPMKGHSHVYWYRQLPEEGLKFMVYLQKENIIDESGMPKERFSAEFPKEGPSILRIQQVVRGDSAAYFCASSPLQEQETQYFGPGTRLLVL.